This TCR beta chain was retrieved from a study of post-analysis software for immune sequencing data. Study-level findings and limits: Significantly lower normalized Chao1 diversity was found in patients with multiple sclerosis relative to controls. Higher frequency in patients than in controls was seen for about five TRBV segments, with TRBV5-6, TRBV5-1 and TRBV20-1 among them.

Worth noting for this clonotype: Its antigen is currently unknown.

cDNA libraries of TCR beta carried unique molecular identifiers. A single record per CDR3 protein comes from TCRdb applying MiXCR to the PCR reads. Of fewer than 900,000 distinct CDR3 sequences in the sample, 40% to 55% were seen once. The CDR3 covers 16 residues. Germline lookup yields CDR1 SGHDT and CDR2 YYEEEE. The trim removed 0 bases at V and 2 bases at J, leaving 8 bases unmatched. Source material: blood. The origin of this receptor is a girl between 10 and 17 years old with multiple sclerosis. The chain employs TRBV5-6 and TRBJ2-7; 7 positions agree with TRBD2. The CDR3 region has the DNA TGTGCCAGCAGCTTGGTTACCGGCGGGAGCCCCTACGAGCAGTACTTC. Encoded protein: CASSLVTGGSPYEQYF.